This entry features one T cell receptor beta chain sequence. Methods used by the authors: Reference gene primer amplification gave estimated nucleated cell counts. TCRdb's copy holds only in-frame clones and misses some; the assay was immunoSEQ multiplex PCR. That table supplies the V and J calls and clone size; D and trimming were determined from the DNA. The sample gives approximately 190,000 clones, 84% of which show up once; roughly 3.2% is in the top ten. This CDR3 spans 14 amino acids. V dropped 3 bases and J dropped 1 base, with 9 bases sitting between them. Germline assignment: CDR1 SNHLY and CDR2 FYNNEI. This specimen comes from a study of blood T cell repertoires in COVID-19.

The genes are TRBV2 and TRBJ1-1; no clear D. This TCR derives from a woman in her thirties who had been exposed to COVID-19. Sequenced material: PBMCs or T cells enriched from blood (not recorded which). For the CDR3, the DNA is TGTGCCAGCAGTGACGAGGATTGGAACACTGAAGCTTTCTTT. Protein product: CASSDEDWNTEAFF. Filled out from reference TRBV2 and TRBJ1-1, the complete variable domain reads EPEVTQTPSHQVTQMGQEVILRCVPISNHLYFYWYRQILGQKVEFLVSFYNNEISEKSEIFDDQFSVERPDGSNFTLKIRSTKLEDSAMYFCASSDEDWNTEAFFGQGTRLTVV.